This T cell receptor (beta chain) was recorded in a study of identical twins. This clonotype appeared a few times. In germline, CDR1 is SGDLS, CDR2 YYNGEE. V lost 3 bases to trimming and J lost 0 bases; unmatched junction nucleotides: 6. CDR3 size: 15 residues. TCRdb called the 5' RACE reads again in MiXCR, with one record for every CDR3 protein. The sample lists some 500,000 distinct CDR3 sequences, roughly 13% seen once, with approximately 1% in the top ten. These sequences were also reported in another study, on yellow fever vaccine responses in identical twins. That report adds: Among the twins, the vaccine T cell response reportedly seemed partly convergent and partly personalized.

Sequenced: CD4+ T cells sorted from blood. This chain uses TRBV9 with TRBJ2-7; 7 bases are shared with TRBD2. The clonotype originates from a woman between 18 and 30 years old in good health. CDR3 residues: CASSARPGGSYEQYF. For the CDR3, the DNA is TGTGCCAGCAGCGCCCGGCCGGGAGGCTCCTACGAGCAGTACTTC.